The rows below give T cell receptor beta chains drawn from one sample of a study of shared clonotypes between healthy human individuals. Profiling relied on immunoSEQ multiplex PCR, and the TCRdb table lists in-frame clones only, not all of them. The profile shows 800,000 or so clones, around 96% of them singletons. Sequencing used naive CD8+ T cells sorted from blood. The receptors were sampled from a young man in good health. CDR3s include the opening cysteine and the closing phenylalanine or tryptophan. A D gene is named only where the DNA matches it firmly.

-	TRBJ2-7	TRBV7-6	13	CASTRGGSYEQYF
TRBD2	TRBJ2-7	TRBV19	13	CASKLAGSYEQYF
TRBD1	TRBJ2-7	TRBV28	15	CASSYADRGGIEQYF
TRBD2	TRBJ2-7	TRBV7-3	16	CASSLSRLAEPYEQYF
TRBD1	TRBJ2-6	TRBV7-9	18	CASSKDRVSGSGANVLTF
-	TRBJ2-7	TRBV9	15	CASSVEAQGAYEQYF
-	TRBJ2-7	TRBV9	17	CASSPQPGQIGSNEQYF
-	TRBJ2-1	TRBV4-1	15	CASSQGVLADNEQFF
TRBD2	TRBJ2-1	TRBV28	15	CASSSTSGSDNEQFF
-	TRBJ1-5	TRBV7-6	14	CASSLGRGNQPQHF
TRBD2	TRBJ2-3	TRBV11-2	18	CASSLGAGGPMEVDTQYF
-	TRBJ2-1	TRBV11-2	13	CASSPQGYNEQFF
TRBD2	TRBJ2-1	TRBV19	15	CASSIGLAGYNEQFF
-	TRBJ2-3	TRBV27	18	CASSFLLTKRDSTDTQYF
-	TRBJ2-7	TRBV7-2	13	CASSRTDSYEQYF
TRBD2	TRBJ2-7	TRBV27	15	CASSDGLAGNYEQYF
-	TRBJ2-1	TRBV6-1	11	CASSRLYEQFF
-	TRBJ1-2	TRBV5-1	13	CASSLVPQDGYTF
TRBD1	TRBJ2-7	TRBV5-4	13	CASSLGGGDEQYF
-	TRBJ1-5	TRBV4-1	16	CASSHILMEGNQPQHF
TRBD2	TRBJ2-7	TRBV19	15	CASSARLAVIYEQYF
-	TRBJ2-6	TRBV7-9	18	CASSSGTRTLDGANVLTF
TRBD2	TRBJ2-1	TRBV7-8	15	CASSETPGTSREQFF
TRBD1	TRBJ1-5	TRBV6-5	13	CASSPPGGQPQHF
TRBD2	TRBJ2-7	TRBV5-6	15	CASSFGLAVSYEQYF
TRBD1	TRBJ2-1	TRBV10-3	11	CATGTGDEQFF
-	TRBJ1-1	TRBV15	13	CATSRASGFVAFF
-	TRBJ1-1	TRBV4-1	13	CASSRQPNTEAFF
-	TRBJ2-7	TRBV27	15	CASSFVFGSRYEQYF
TRBD2	TRBJ2-5	TRBV27	14	CASSSLAVGETQYF
-	TRBJ1-3	TRBV10-2	17	CASSEDLAGPSGNTIYF
-	TRBJ2-7	TRBV5-1	13	CASSLNVAYEQYF
-	TRBJ2-1	TRBV19	13	CASSQIEGNEQFF
-	TRBJ2-1	TRBV7-2	15	CASSLGRGSYNEQFF
-	TRBJ2-1	TRBV10-2	13	CASSATGSGEQFF
TRBD1	TRBJ2-5	TRBV7-2	15	CASSLFYRGEETQYF
TRBD2	TRBJ2-2	TRBV15	18	CATSRDPAGAPLTGELFF
-	TRBJ2-5	TRBV9	15	CASSVVGSGGETQYF
-	TRBJ2-3	TRBV27	15	CASSYWGGSTDTQYF
-	TRBJ2-3	TRBV11-3	15	CASSLERGGVDTQYF
-	TRBJ2-1	TRBV5-1	14	CASSLGRSYNEQFF
-	TRBJ1-2	TRBV7-6	15	CASSSGTRGGDGYTF
TRBD1	TRBJ2-1	TRBV7-9	16	CASSWPGTGSYNEQFF
TRBD1	TRBJ1-2	TRBV28	13	CASGNRDRDGYTF
-	TRBJ1-5	TRBV27	15	CASSLSDSSGQPQHF
-	TRBJ1-5	TRBV9	13	CASSAGTLRPQHF
-	TRBJ1-5	TRBV6-5	15	CASSFNRNSNQPQHF
-	TRBJ2-3	TRBV11-2	16	CASSFHGRRTVDTQYF
-	TRBJ1-2	TRBV29-1	12	CSVMEDNYGYTF
TRBD1	TRBJ2-3	TRBV9	15	CASSGGTGSTDTQYF
-	TRBJ2-7	TRBV16	15	CASSPGAVGTYEQYF
-	TRBJ2-3	TRBV4-2	14	CASSQERAWVTQYF
-	TRBJ2-5	TRBV7-2	17	CASSFDSRKDQQETQYF
TRBD2	TRBJ2-1	TRBV14	17	CASSLRLAGGAYNEQFF
TRBD2	TRBJ2-2	TRBV14	17	CASSQRLAGLNTGELFF
-	TRBJ2-2	TRBV7-9	17	CAIKIISPRGNTGELFF
-	TRBJ2-3	TRBV27	12	CASSLSTDTQYF